This T cell receptor beta chain derives from a study of CD8+CD57+ T cells in acquired aplastic anemia. Study-level background: Healthy donors yielded 8.5 million to 13 million CD4+ cell reads on average.

TCR beta VDJ and CDR3 profiling used genomic DNA as template. TCRdb itself ran the reads through MiXCR, one entry per CDR3 protein. The profile shows tens of thousands of distinct CDR3 sequences, roughly half of them singletons. The CDR3 has 16 amino acids. Trimming removed 7 bases at V and 2 bases at J, with 20 bases between. The receptor comes from a human donor in good health, serving as a control. The rearrangement links TRBV12-3 or TRBV12-4 to TRBJ2-5, with a weak D call TRBD2 (5 bases). Sequencing used sorted CD4+, CD8+, or CD8+CD57+ T cells (not recorded which) from PBMCs. CDR3 bases: TGTGCCAGCACCAACGATGGGAGCGGAATTCAAGAGACCCAGTACTTC. Encoded protein: CASTNDGSGIQETQYF.